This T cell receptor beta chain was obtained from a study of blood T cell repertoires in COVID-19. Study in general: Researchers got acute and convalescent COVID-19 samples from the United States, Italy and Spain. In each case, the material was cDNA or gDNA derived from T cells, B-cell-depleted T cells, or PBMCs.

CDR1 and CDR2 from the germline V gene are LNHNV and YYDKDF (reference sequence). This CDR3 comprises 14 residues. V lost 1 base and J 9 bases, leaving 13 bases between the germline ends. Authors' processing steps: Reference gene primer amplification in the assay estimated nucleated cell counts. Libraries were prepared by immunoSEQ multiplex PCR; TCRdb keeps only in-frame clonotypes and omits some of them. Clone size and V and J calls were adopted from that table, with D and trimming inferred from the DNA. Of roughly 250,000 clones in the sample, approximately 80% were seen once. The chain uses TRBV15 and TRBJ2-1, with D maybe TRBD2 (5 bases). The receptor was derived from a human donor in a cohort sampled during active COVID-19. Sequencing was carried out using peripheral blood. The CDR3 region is CATSRGVGVREQFF. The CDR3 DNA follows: TGTGCCACCAGCAGAGGGGTCGGGGTCCGTGAGCAGTTCTTC. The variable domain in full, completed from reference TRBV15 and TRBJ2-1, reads DAMVIQNPRYQVTQFGKPVTLSCSQTLNHNVMYWYQQKSSQAPKLLFHYYDKDFNNEADTPDNFQSRRPNTSFCFLDIRSPGLGDTAMYLCATSRGVGVREQFFGPGTRLTVL.